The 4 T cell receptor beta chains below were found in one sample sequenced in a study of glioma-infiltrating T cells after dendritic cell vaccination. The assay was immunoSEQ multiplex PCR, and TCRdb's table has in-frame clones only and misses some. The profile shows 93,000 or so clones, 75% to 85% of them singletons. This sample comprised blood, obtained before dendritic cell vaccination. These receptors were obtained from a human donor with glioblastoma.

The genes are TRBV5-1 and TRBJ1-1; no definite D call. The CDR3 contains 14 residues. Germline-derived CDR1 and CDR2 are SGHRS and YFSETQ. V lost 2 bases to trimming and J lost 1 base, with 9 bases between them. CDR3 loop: CASSLEGWNTEAFF. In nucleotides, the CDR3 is TGCGCCAGCAGCTTAGAGGGATGGAACACTGAAGCTTTCTTT.

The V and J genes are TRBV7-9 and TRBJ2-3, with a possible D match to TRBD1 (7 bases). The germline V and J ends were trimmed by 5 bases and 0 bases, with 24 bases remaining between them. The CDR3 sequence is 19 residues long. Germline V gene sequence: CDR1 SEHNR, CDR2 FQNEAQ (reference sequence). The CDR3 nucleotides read TGTGCCAGCAGCCCGGGTGGAGGGGGCGAGATATATAGCACAGATACGCAGTATTTT. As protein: CASSPGGGGEIYSTDTQYF.

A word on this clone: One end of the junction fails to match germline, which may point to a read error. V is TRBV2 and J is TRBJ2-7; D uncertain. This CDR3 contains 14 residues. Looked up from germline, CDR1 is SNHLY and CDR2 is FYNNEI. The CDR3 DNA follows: TGTGCCAGTAGTGATGGGCTCTTCGCCTACGAGCAGTACTTC. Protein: CASSDGLFAYEQYF.

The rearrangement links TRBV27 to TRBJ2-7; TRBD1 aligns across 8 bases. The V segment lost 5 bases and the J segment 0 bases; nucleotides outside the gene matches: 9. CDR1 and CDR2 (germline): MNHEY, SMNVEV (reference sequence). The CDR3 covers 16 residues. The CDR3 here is CASSPPGQGNSYEQYF. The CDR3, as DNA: TGTGCCAGCAGTCCCCCAGGACAGGGCAACTCCTACGAGCAGTACTTC.